This passage covers 15 T cell receptor beta chains from one sample sequenced in a study of CXCR3-negative and CXCR3-positive naive CD8 T cells. UMI labels and 5' RACE were used to prepare the TRB cDNA libraries. TCRdb reprocessed the 5' RACE reads and reports one entry per CDR3 protein, with no DNA. This listing includes some 28,000 distinct CDR3 sequences. The material sequenced was memory CD8+ T cells from blood. The receptors here all came from a human donor in good health. Some clones in this sample may be carry-over from other donors' samples.

The V gene is TRBV29-1, the J gene TRBJ1-2; TCRdb calls TRBD1, which cannot be checked without DNA. There are 13 residues in the CDR3. CDR1 SQVTM and CDR2 ANQGSEA come from the germline V gene. The CDR3 is CSVLQGANYGYTF.

V usage is TRBV27 and J usage is TRBJ1-2. The CDR3 loop spans 14 amino acids. Germline V lookup: CDR1 MNHEY, CDR2 SMNVEV (reference sequence). The CDR3 here is CASSLLPGEHGYTF.

V is TRBV7-9 and J is TRBJ2-1; TCRdb calls TRBD2, which cannot be checked without DNA. The V gene's germline CDR1 is SEHNR and CDR2 FQNEAQ (reference sequence). The CDR3 contains 18 residues. CDR3 sequence: CASSPATSGGEQYNEQFF.

J is TRBJ2-7 and V is TRBV5-1; as DNA is missing, the TRBD1 call by TCRdb cannot be tested. This CDR3 contains 15 residues. Germline CDR1 is SGHRS and CDR2 is YFSETQ. CDR3 sequence reads: CASSDGKYLSYEQYF.

The chain has TRBV5-1 and TRBJ2-1. Germline assignment: CDR1 SGHRS and CDR2 YFSETQ. The CDR3 spans 12 residues. The CDR3 loop reads CASSLEYNEQFF.

The chain uses TRBV7-8 and TRBJ2-7; TCRdb reports TRBD1, a call that lacks DNA to check it against. This CDR3 is built from 15 residues. Germline lookup yields CDR1 SGHVS and CDR2 FQNEAQ. Here the CDR3 reads CASSVSGGPSYEQYF.

The rearrangement joins TRBV7-6 to TRBJ2-5. Germline loops: CDR1 SGHVS, CDR2 FNYEAQ. The CDR3 is 13 amino acids. This CDR3 is CASSPITQETQYF.

The chain carries TRBV7-3 and TRBJ2-1. There are 14 residues in the CDR3. CDR1 and CDR2 (germline): SGHTA, FQGTGA. The CDR3 sequence: CASSPSSASNEQFF.

J is TRBJ2-1 and V is TRBV3-1; as DNA is missing, the TRBD1 call by TCRdb cannot be tested. This CDR3 region has 14 residues. CDR1 and CDR2 (germline): LGHDT, YNNKEL (reference sequence). The CDR3 region is CASSQNTGGHEQFF.

This sequence joins TRBV28 and TRBJ2-3; TCRdb picks TRBD1, but there is no DNA to check that call. CDR1 is MDHEN and CDR2 is SYDVKM in the germline V gene. CDR3 size: 12 residues. The CDR3 protein is CASRPAGDTQYF.

This chain links TRBV4-2 with TRBJ2-5; without DNA, the TCRdb call of TRBD2 cannot be checked. The CDR3 is made up of 16 amino acids. CDR1 is LGHNA, CDR2 YNFKEQ, per germline. Here the CDR3 reads CASSQKTSGGAETQYF.

The V and J genes are TRBV7-6 and TRBJ1-6. This CDR3 has 17 amino acids. Germline-derived CDR1 and CDR2 are SGHVS and FNYEAQ. CDR3 in amino acids: CASSERTATSYNSPLHF. Combining the CDR3 with reference TRBV7-6 and TRBJ1-6 gives the whole variable domain GAGVSQSPRYKVTKRGQDVALRCDPISGHVSLYWYRQALGQGPEFLTYFNYEAQQDKSGLPNDRFSAERPEGSISTLTIQRTEQRDSAMYRCASSERTATSYNSPLHFGNGTRLTVT.

The J gene is TRBJ2-2, the V gene TRBV6-5; the D call from TCRdb, TRBD1, cannot be confirmed without DNA. Per germline, CDR1 MNHEY and CDR2 SVGAGI. CDR3 length: 14 amino acids. The CDR3 reads CASSSRGNTGELFF.

The chain joins TRBV7-9 to TRBJ2-7; no DNA is available, so the TRBD2 call from TCRdb remains unchecked. The CDR3 is 14 residues long. Germline lookup yields CDR1 SEHNR and CDR2 FQNEAQ (reference sequence). The CDR3: CASSSGTRSYEQYF.

This rearrangement joins TRBV15 to TRBJ2-3; the TRBD2 assignment by TCRdb is unverifiable without DNA. Looked up from germline, CDR1 is LNHNV and CDR2 is YYDKDF (reference sequence). The CDR3 has 16 amino acids. The CDR3 is CATSTTRDSGTDTQYF.